The 22 T cell receptor beta chains given below trace back to one sample, sequenced in a study of T cell responses to AZD1222 COVID-19 vaccine. Only in-frame clones appear in the TCRdb table, and some are missing; sequencing was by immunoSEQ multiplex PCR. Of around 81,000 clones detected, around 93% appear once; the ten largest clones hold around 8%. Source: peripheral blood, taken 28 days after the second AZD1222 dose. All receptors come from an adult who received the AZD1222 COVID-19 vaccine.

The gene calls are TRBV29-1 and TRBJ2-1; TRBD2 matches 9 bases. Germline V lookup: CDR1 SQVTM, CDR2 ANQGSEA. CDR3 length: 14 amino acids. Trimming removed 7 bases from V and 0 bases from J; junction bases left unmatched: 4. CDR3: CSGLSGSSYNEQFF. For the CDR3, the DNA is TGCAGCGGCCTTAGCGGGAGCTCCTACAATGAGCAGTTCTTC.

The rearrangement joins TRBV3-1 (or the pseudogene TRBV3-2) to TRBJ2-7; possibly TRBD2 for D (6 bases). Germline CDR1 and CDR2: LGHDT and YNNKEL (reference sequence). The CDR3 contains 13 residues. The V and J ends lost 4 bases and 2 bases respectively, with 9 bases between them. The CDR3 nucleotides are TGTGCCAGCAGCCGACTAGGGGCCTACGAGCAGTACTTC. It specifies CASSRLGAYEQYF.

This chain connects TRBV6-2 or TRBV6-3 to TRBJ1-5; a possible D gene is TRBD1 (6 bases). Trimming removed 0 bases at V and 2 bases at J, with 8 bases between. CDR1 is MNHEY, CDR2 SVGEGT, per germline. The CDR3 is made up of 15 amino acids. Here the CDR3 DNA reads TGTGCCAGCAGTTACTCGGGGGCACGCAATCAGCCCCAGCATTTT. As protein: CASSYSGARNQPQHF.

V usage is TRBV27 and J usage is TRBJ1-6, with a weak D call TRBD1 (6 bases). CDR1 is MNHEY, CDR2 SMNVEV, per germline (reference sequence). V gave up 4 bases and J gave up 9 bases, with 13 bases separating them. The CDR3 runs to 14 residues. The CDR3 DNA sequence: TGTGCCAGCAGTTCCGGGACATTGGTTTCACCCCTCCACTTT. This codes for CASSSGTLVSPLHF.

The CDR3 reads CSVEVTEYNEQFF. CDR3 DNA: TGCAGCGTTGAGGTTACGGAATACAATGAGCAGTTCTTC. The chain uses TRBV29-1 and TRBJ2-1; D is unclear. CDR1 and CDR2 (germline): SQVTM, ANQGSEA. The CDR3 covers 13 residues. With 3 bases removed from V and 4 bases from J, the gap between germline ends came to 10 bases.

The V and J genes are TRBV10-3 and TRBJ2-1; D remains unclear. The germline gives CDR1 ENHRY, CDR2 SYGVKD. V lost 0 bases and J lost 0, with 12 bases in between. The length of the CDR3 is 17 residues. CDR3 nucleotides: TGTGCCATCAGTGAGTCGGTGTCGGGTATCTCCTACAATGAGCAGTTCTTC. Amino acid sequence: CAISESVSGISYNEQFF.

The gene calls are TRBV5-1 and TRBJ1-6; TRBD1 agrees at 9 bases. The CDR3 sequence is 15 residues long. V shed 6 bases, J shed 3 bases, and the junction held 4 bases outside the gene matches. Per germline, CDR1 SGHRS and CDR2 YFSETQ. Written as DNA, the CDR3 is TGCGCCAGCACCGGGACAGGGAGCTATAATTCACCCCTCCACTTT. This sequence encodes CASTGTGSYNSPLHF.

In nucleotides, the CDR3 is TGTGCCAGCAGTTACTACGCCCGGACTGACCAAATGAGTAAAGCTTTCTTT. Its translation: CASSYYARTDQMSKAFF. The chain joins TRBV6-2 or TRBV6-3 to TRBJ1-1; D is undetermined. V lost 1 base, J lost 9 bases, and 24 bases lay in between. CDR3 length equals 17 residues. Germline V gives CDR1 MNHEY, CDR2 SVGEGT.

V gene TRBV27 combines with J gene TRBJ1-2, with 8 bases that match TRBD1. Germline loops: CDR1 MNHEY, CDR2 SMNVEV (reference sequence). V shed 3 bases and J 2 bases; nucleotides not matched to a gene: 2. This CDR3 is built from 14 residues. The CDR3 coding sequence is TGTGCCAGCAGTTTCAACAGGGGGAACTATGGCTACACCTTC. It translates to CASSFNRGNYGYTF.

V and J are TRBV18 and TRBJ1-1; D is unresolved. Trimming pared 3 bases from V and 3 bases from J, leaving 11 bases between. The germline gives CDR1 KGHSH, CDR2 LQKENI. CDR3 length: 14 amino acids. The CDR3 DNA reads TGTGCCAGCTCACCCCCTTGGGGTGACACTGAAGCTTTCTTT. Amino acid sequence: CASSPPWGDTEAFF.

The rearrangement links TRBV7-9 to TRBJ1-1; D not certain. The germline CDR1 and CDR2 sequences are SEHNR and FQNEAQ (reference sequence). With 0 bases removed from V and 0 bases from J, the gap between germline ends came to 8 bases. This CDR3 has 15 amino acids. DNA for the CDR3: TGTGCCAGCAGCTTAGCTCAGGTTATGAACACTGAAGCTTTCTTT. Translated, it gives CASSLAQVMNTEAFF.

The chain is built from TRBV27 and TRBJ2-7, with D perhaps TRBD1 (5 bases). Germline V CDR1 and CDR2: MNHEY, SMNVEV (reference sequence). The CDR3 has 13 residues. The germline V and J ends were trimmed by 5 bases and 1 base, with 9 bases remaining between them. CDR3 nucleotides: TGTGCCAGCAGTCGCAGACAGTCCTACGAGCAGTACTTC. Translated, it gives CASSRRQSYEQYF.

This chain uses TRBV18 with TRBJ1-1, with D uncertain. There are 14 residues in the CDR3. Between the trimmed V and J ends, which lost 3 bases and 6 bases, there was a span of 14 bases. In germline, CDR1 is KGHSH, CDR2 LQKENI. Written as DNA, the CDR3 is TGTGCCAGCTCACCCAGAGGGTCAGACGCTGAAGCTTTCTTT. It specifies CASSPRGSDAEAFF.

The chain is built from TRBV5-4 and TRBJ2-1; D might be TRBD2 (6 bases). CDR1 SGHNT and CDR2 YYREEE come from the germline V gene (reference sequence). The CDR3 contains 16 residues. The V end was cut by 3 bases, the J end by 1 base, with 14 bases between. The CDR3 sequence is CASSWRDGKSYNEQFF. The CDR3 DNA follows: TGTGCCAGCAGCTGGAGGGACGGAAAATCCTACAATGAGCAGTTCTTC.

V and J are TRBV11-2 and TRBJ2-7; 9 nucleotides align to TRBD2. Germline CDR1 and CDR2: SGHAT and FQNNGV. The J segment lost 3 bases and the V segment lost 5 bases, leaving 8 bases of the junction unmatched. CDR3 length: 15 residues. The DNA for the CDR3 is TGTGCCAGCAGCCCCTTGGGCGGGAGGGGCTACGAGCAGTACTTC. Translating it yields CASSPLGGRGYEQYF.

Only a few counts were recorded for this clone. The CDR3 DNA follows: TGTGCCAGCAGTTTACCCGCTTTTTTGCGGCATACCTACGAGCAGTACTTC. Its protein is CASSLPAFLRHTYEQYF. V is TRBV28 and J is TRBJ2-7; D not certain. The germline V gene encodes CDR1 MDHEN and CDR2 SYDVKM. The CDR3 totals 17 residues. V was trimmed by 2 bases and J by 2 bases, leaving 19 bases between them. The full variable domain, completed using reference TRBV28 and TRBJ2-7, is DVKVTQSSRYLVKRTGEKVFLECVQDMDHENMFWYRQDPGLGLRLIYFSYDVKMKEKGDIPEGYSVSREKKERFSLILESASTNQTSMYLCASSLPAFLRHTYEQYFGPGTRLTVT.

This chain uses TRBV19 with TRBJ2-3, with 7 positions matching TRBD1. This CDR3 comprises 15 residues. The V and J ends lost 4 bases and 5 bases, in that order; junction bases with no gene match: 9. The germline V gene encodes CDR1 LNHDA and CDR2 SQIVND (reference sequence). The CDR3 protein is CASSRYRGLGDTQYF. Written as DNA, the CDR3 is TGTGCCAGTAGTAGATACAGGGGTTTGGGAGATACGCAGTATTTT.

The chain uses TRBV29-1 and TRBJ2-7; weak D call: TRBD2 (5 bases). Between the trimmed V and J ends, which lost 4 bases and 1 base, there was a span of 17 bases. Germline CDR1 SQVTM, CDR2 ANQGSEA. The CDR3 has 15 residues. The CDR3 here is CSVGAIGRPSYEQYF. The DNA of the CDR3 is TGCAGCGTTGGGGCGATTGGGAGACCTTCCTACGAGCAGTACTTC.

This sequence joins TRBV12-3 or TRBV12-4 and TRBJ1-2, with D possibly TRBD1 on 6 matching bases. Trimming pared 6 bases from V and 2 bases from J, leaving 10 bases between. This CDR3 region has 13 residues. The CDR3 bases are TGTGCCAGCAGCACGGGACAAAACTATGGCTACACCTTC. It translates to CASSTGQNYGYTF.

The chain has TRBV5-1 and TRBJ2-2; 7 positions match TRBD2. The CDR3 loop spans 16 amino acids. Germline loops: CDR1 SGHRS, CDR2 YFSETQ. V trimming: 3 bases; J trimming: 1 base; junction bases outside the gene matches: 6. This chain's CDR3 is CASSYRLAVNTGELFF. The CDR3 coding sequence is TGCGCCAGCAGCTATCGACTAGCAGTGAACACCGGGGAGCTGTTTTTT.

This clone was observed once. The J gene is TRBJ2-7, the V gene TRBV28, with 9 bases aligning to TRBD2. Trimming took 4 bases from V and 5 from J; bases not matched to a gene: 18. Germline V gives CDR1 MDHEN, CDR2 SYDVKM. The CDR3 has 18 amino acids. The CDR3 loop is CASSSSLREGVTADEQYF. CDR3 in DNA: TGTGCCAGCAGTTCTTCTTTGCGGGAGGGAGTTACAGCAGACGAGCAGTACTTC. Supplemented by reference TRBV28 and TRBJ2-7, the full variable domain reads DVKVTQSSRYLVKRTGEKVFLECVQDMDHENMFWYRQDPGLGLRLIYFSYDVKMKEKGDIPEGYSVSREKKERFSLILESASTNQTSMYLCASSSSLREGVTADEQYFGPGTRLTVT.

CDR3 sequence reads: CASSQDRGEGHQETQYF. The CDR3 coding sequence is TGCGCCAGCAGCCAAGATAGGGGGGAGGGCCACCAAGAGACCCAGTACTTC. J is TRBJ2-5 and V is TRBV4-1; the D gene is possibly TRBD2 (7 bases). The CDR3 totals 17 residues. Germline CDR1 and CDR2: MGHRA and YSYEKL. The ends were cut back, 0 bases at V and 0 bases at J, with 14 bases in the middle.